The 20 T cell receptor beta chains given below trace back to one sample, sequenced in a study of blood T cell repertoires in COVID-19. Repertoires were generated with immunoSEQ multiplex PCR, while TCRdb's copy carries only in-frame clones and drops some. This table has about 200,000 clones, about nine tenths appearing once. The material sequenced was peripheral blood. The receptors were gathered from a man in his fifties or sixties who had recovered from COVID-19.

The genes are TRBV19 and TRBJ1-1, with D tentatively TRBD1 (5 bases). The CDR3 runs to 13 residues. Germline V lookup: CDR1 LNHDA, CDR2 SQIVND (reference sequence). Trimming stripped 0 bases from V and 8 bases from J, with 10 bases between. CDR3 sequence (DNA): TGTGCCAGTAGTATAGAGGCAGGGTTCGAAGCTTTCTTT. This gives the protein CASSIEAGFEAFF.

This clone was seen many times. The chain joins TRBV9 to TRBJ1-1, with D unresolved. V was shortened by 0 bases and J by 1 base, with 7 bases between the two germline ends. CDR1 and CDR2 from the germline V gene are SGDLS and YYNGEE. The CDR3 covers 14 residues. CDR3 residues: CASSVEPGNTEAFF. DNA for the CDR3: TGTGCCAGCAGCGTAGAACCGGGGAACACTGAAGCTTTCTTT.

The chain recombines TRBV5-1 with TRBJ2-7, with 7 nucleotides matching TRBD1. Germline CDR1 is SGHRS and CDR2 is YFSETQ. The CDR3 totals 14 residues. The V and J ends lost 0 bases and 3 bases, in that order; junction bases with no gene match: 3. The CDR3 sequence is CASSLGAGGYEQYF. The CDR3 bases are TGCGCCAGCAGCTTGGGAGCAGGGGGCTACGAGCAGTACTTC.

The chain employs TRBV27 and TRBJ2-2; possible D gene TRBD1, 5 bases. The CDR3 has 15 amino acids. V dropped 2 bases and J dropped 6 bases, with 13 bases sitting between them. The germline V gene has CDR1 MNHEY and CDR2 SMNVEV (reference sequence). CDR3 bases: TGTGCCAGCAGTTTACAGGGTCTTATGCCCGGGGAGCTGTTTTTT. Translation gives CASSLQGLMPGELFF.

The chain is built from TRBV2 and TRBJ1-6; D is perhaps TRBD1 (5 bases). Germline CDR1 SNHLY, CDR2 FYNNEI. Trimming shortened V by 4 bases and J by 10 bases, and 14 bases separated the two germline ends. The CDR3 is 14 amino acids. The CDR3 sequence: CASSGRAWGSPLHF. CDR3 DNA sequence: TGTGCCAGCAGTGGGAGGGCGTGGGGGTCACCCCTCCACTTT.

This chain connects TRBV28 to TRBJ1-1, with 8 bases fitting TRBD1. Losses at the gene ends were 6 bases for V and 4 bases for J; bases not matched to a gene: 13. This CDR3 is 16 amino acids long. Germline-derived CDR1 and CDR2 are MDHEN and SYDVKM. The CDR3 nucleotides read TGTGCCAGCAGCCCTCAGGGGGCCGGTGGTGGCACTGAAGCTTTCTTT. Amino acids: CASSPQGAGGGTEAFF.

This rearrangement joins TRBV19 to TRBJ2-7; 9 bases are a match to TRBD1. The germline V gene encodes CDR1 LNHDA and CDR2 SQIVND (reference sequence). V shed 3 bases and J 2 bases; nucleotides not matched to a gene: 8. The CDR3 loop spans 16 amino acids. CDR3 sequence (DNA): TGTGCCAGTAGTATCTGGGCCGGGACAGGGCCCTACGAGCAGTACTTC. It encodes CASSIWAGTGPYEQYF.

J is TRBJ2-1 and V is TRBV10-3, with 12 bases identical to TRBD2. V lost 4 bases and J lost 0; bases outside the gene matches: 4. The germline CDR1 and CDR2 sequences are ENHRY and SYGVKD. The CDR3 has 17 residues. Written as DNA, the CDR3 is TGTGCCATCAGTGCCGGACTAGCGGGGAACTCCTACAATGAGCAGTTCTTC. Protein product: CAISAGLAGNSYNEQFF.

The chain links TRBV21-1 to TRBJ1-1; the tabulated D call, TRBD1, remains unverified against the DNA. TRBV21-1 is given as a pseudogene. CDR3 length: 16 amino acids. The CDR3 is CASSRRPGYRNTEAFF. The CDR3 nucleotides read TGTGCCAGCAGCAGACGACCAGGGTATAGGAACACTGAAGCTTTCTTT.

The genes are TRBV19 and TRBJ1-6; D gene unclear. The germline V and J ends were trimmed by 5 bases and 10 bases, with 6 bases remaining between them. Looked up from germline, CDR1 is LNHDA and CDR2 is SQIVND (reference sequence). The CDR3 sequence is 11 residues long. The CDR3 sequence is CASSRGSPLHF. For the CDR3, the DNA is TGTGCCAGTAGTCGCGGATCACCCCTCCACTTT.

The rearrangement uses TRBV7-2 and TRBJ1-1; D might be TRBD1 (6 bases). The germline V gene encodes CDR1 SGHTA and CDR2 FQGNSA. This CDR3 is built from 15 residues. V was trimmed by 5 bases and J by 4 bases, leaving 17 bases between them. In DNA form, the CDR3 reads TGTGCCAGCAGCCCTACAGGACAAGGGGGCACTGAAGCTTTCTTT. It is translated as CASSPTGQGGTEAFF.

This rearrangement joins TRBV24-1 to TRBJ2-1, with 9 nucleotides matching TRBD1. Germline trimming cut 10 bases from V and 3 bases from J; bases unmatched to any gene: 3. The CDR3 is 13 residues long. Germline values: CDR1 KGHDR, CDR2 SFDVKD. The CDR3 bases are TGTGCCACATCGGGACAGGGCTACAATGAGCAGTTCTTC. It encodes CATSGQGYNEQFF.

V is TRBV6-2 or TRBV6-3 and J is TRBJ1-2, with TRBD1 matching 8 bases. The CDR3 extends over 18 amino acids. Germline CDR1 MNHEY, CDR2 SVGEGT. After removal of 1 base from V and 0 bases from J, the junction contained 10 bases not matched to a gene. The CDR3 protein is CASSYFGQGAESNYGYTF. As DNA, the CDR3 is TGTGCCAGCAGTTACTTCGGACAGGGTGCGGAATCTAACTATGGCTACACCTTC.

The rearrangement joins TRBV5-5 to TRBJ1-2; TRBD1 agrees at 7 bases. Trimming cost V 4 bases and J 6 bases; bases outside gene matches: 12. The CDR3 is 15 residues long. Germline V gene sequence: CDR1 SGHKS, CDR2 YYEKEE (reference sequence). The CDR3 here is CASSQYGTDQHGYTF. The CDR3, as DNA: TGTGCCAGCAGCCAATACGGGACAGATCAACATGGCTACACCTTC. Full variable domain (remainder filled in from reference TRBV5-5 and TRBJ1-2): DAGVTQSPTHLIKTRGQQVTLRCSPISGHKSVSWYQQVLGQGPQFIFQYYEKEERGRGNFPDRFSARQFPNYSSELNVNALLLGDSALYLCASSQYGTDQHGYTFGSGTRLTVV.

The V call is TRBV24-1, the J call TRBJ1-2; 7 bases align to TRBD1. Germline assignment: CDR1 KGHDR and CDR2 SFDVKD. The ends lost 10 bases at V and 4 bases at J; junction bases unmatched: 11. This CDR3 is built from 14 residues. The CDR3 DNA sequence: TGTGCCACTCCCCCCCGGACAGGATCCTATGGCTACACCTTC. Translated, it gives CATPPRTGSYGYTF.

V gene TRBV27 combines with J gene TRBJ1-1, with unresolved D. The V gene lost 1 base and the J gene lost 4 bases, with 7 bases spanning the gap. The CDR3 extends over 13 amino acids. Germline V CDR1 and CDR2: MNHEY, SMNVEV (reference sequence). The CDR3 nucleotides are TGTGCCAGCAGTTTATTCCGGGGCACTGAAGCTTTCTTT. Residues: CASSLFRGTEAFF.

About this clone itself: This CDR3 is also generated by other DNA sequences in the sample. The CDR3 DNA is TGTGCCAGTAGTATAGATCGACAGGGTGGTGGCTACACCTTC. Protein product: CASSIDRQGGGYTF. The chain couples TRBV19 to TRBJ1-2; 7 bases align to TRBD1. CDR1 is LNHDA and CDR2 is SQIVND in the germline V gene (reference sequence). The trim removed 0 bases at V and 7 bases at J, leaving 5 bases unmatched. The CDR3 sequence is 14 residues long.

The V call is TRBV19, the J call TRBJ2-7; D may be TRBD1 (6 bases). V lost 6 bases to trimming and J lost 2 bases, with 17 bases between them. This CDR3 has 15 amino acids. The germline V gene has CDR1 LNHDA and CDR2 SQIVND (reference sequence). DNA for the CDR3: TGTGCCAGTAGCACAGGGATGGATCCTACCTACGAGCAGTACTTC. It specifies CASSTGMDPTYEQYF.

The sample holds one count of this clone. The V gene is TRBV4-3, the J gene TRBJ2-2, with D tentatively TRBD2 (6 bases). V lost 2 bases, J lost 6 bases, and 16 bases lay in between. The CDR3 is 16 amino acids. Germline CDR1 reads LGHNA; CDR2 reads YSLEER. The CDR3 sequence is CASSQQWRGAPGELFF. The CDR3 DNA sequence: TGCGCCAGCAGCCAACAATGGAGGGGCGCCCCCGGGGAGCTGTTTTTT.

This CDR3 reads CASRGQGEFETQYF. The CDR3 nucleotides read TGTGCCAGCAGAGGGCAGGGGGAGTTTGAGACCCAGTACTTC. This chain connects TRBV6-5 to TRBJ2-5; 7 bases fit TRBD1. Germline CDR1 and CDR2: MNHEY and SVGAGI. The length of the CDR3 is 14 residues. V trimming: 6 bases; J trimming: 5 bases; junction bases outside the gene matches: 9.